The subject of this entry is one TCR beta chain. These data originate in a study of blood T cell repertoires in COVID-19. Overall study context: PBMCs, B-cell-depleted T cells, or T cells provided the cDNA or gDNA that made up the material.

Germline V gene data show CDR1 as MNHNY and CDR2 as SVGAGI (reference sequence). There are 17 residues in the CDR3. J lost 4 bases, V lost 5 bases, and 15 bases had no gene match. Data came from immunoSEQ multiplex PCR; TCRdb stores just in-frame clones and leaves some out. This sample carries about 210,000 clones, 83% of them seen once, and the ten largest clones take roughly 7.6%. The TCR comes from a woman aged 45-65 years with acute or convalescent COVID-19. This chain joins TRBV6-6 and TRBJ2-3; 7 nucleotides match TRBD2. The sequencing input was peripheral blood. DNA for the CDR3: TGTGCCAGCAGTCCCTTGACGGGAGGTCACAGGTCAGATACGCAGTATTTT. Translation gives CASSPLTGGHRSDTQYF.